This T cell receptor beta chain comes out of a study of T cell repertoires in cytomegalovirus infection (dated by TCRdb to the late 2010s). About the study as a whole: Alongside well-studied HLA-B-restricted epitopes, the peptide stimulations were aimed at recently identified HLA-C-restricted CMV epitopes, whose presentation resists viral immunomodulation. Donor HLA type was relevant to the analysis, as public TCR beta signatures indicated carriage of CMV infection together with the matching HLA type. Here is what the overall study found, with its caveats: In both this cohort and an independent cohort of 352 donors, the cumulative frequency of public TCR beta family members distinguished carriers of CMV infection plus the relevant HLA type. The ex vivo response was dominated by HLA-C-restricted CMV-specific TCR beta clonotypes, which also provided the single most frequent clonotype in two of eight donors.

Explained via the paper, the treatment or condition label denotes: in vitro stimulation with specific CMV peptide epitopes to enrich CMV-specific T cells. Sequencing was performed on an Illumina HiSeq 1500. TCRdb redid the processing of the public reads, applying fastp at Q25 and MiXCR, and retained in-frame beta chains. Entries that share a CDR3 protein sequence are merged under the most common genes and DNA. Counted in this sample were hundreds of thousands of distinct CDR3 sequences; about a third of them appeared once. Jointly, the top ten make up around 15% of the sample. V and J are truncated by 11 bases and 8 bases respectively, leaving an intervening sequence of 18 bases. Spanning cysteine to phenylalanine, the CDR3 consists of 12 amino acids. Of the read, only the CDR3 DNA is kept; its 36 bases are in frame from base 1. The germline V gene (reference sequence) specifies PRHDT as CDR1 and FYEKMQ as CDR2.

Notes on this clonotype: The antigen it recognizes is unknown. Base qualities are missing; no much larger clone stands one base away.

This sequence originates from a human donor in good health (CMV status not recorded). Some clones in this sample may be carry-over from other donors' samples. The sample here was cultured CD8+ T cells from PBMCs, taken from culture after CMV antigen stimulation. The chain links TRBV13 with TRBJ1-2; D gene: possibly TRBD1, on 6 matching bases. The DNA sequence reads TGTGCCGCTGGGAGGGGGGCTCGGGGCTACACCTTC. Its coded protein is CAAGRGARGYTF. Here the CDR3 is joined to the reference TRBV13 and TRBJ1-2 genes, and the full variable domain is: AAGVIQSPRHLIKEKRETATLKCYPIPRHDTVYWYQQGPGQDPQFLISFYEKMQSDKGSIPDRFSAQQFSDYHSELNMSSLELGDSALYFCAAGRGARGYTFGSGTRLTVV.